The source of this T cell receptor (beta chain) is a study of T cells in Graves' hyperthyroidism and ophthalmopathy. Exclusion of a patient resulted from uncontrolled infection, other autoimmune disease, pregnancy or lactation. From RNA transcripts, TCR beta CDR3 regions were amplified. The HTBI primer set was used in a first-round RT-PCR of the TCR CDR3. One entry per CDR3 protein, called by TCRdb with MiXCR from the multiplex PCR reads. The sample includes some 360,000 distinct CDR3 sequences, around 18% of them seen just once. In this sample, this clonotype turned up many times. This TCR derives from a woman aged 40-49 years with Graves' ophthalmopathy. Sequenced: blood.

The CDR3 sequence is CASSFPGQHQPQHF. The CDR3 DNA follows: TGTGCCAGCAGTTTCCCGGGACAGCATCAGCCCCAGCATTTT. The J gene is TRBJ1-5, the V gene TRBV6-5; 7 nucleotides align to TRBD1. The CDR3 covers 14 residues. Germline V gene lookup returns CDR1 MNHEY and CDR2 SVGAGI. V lost 4 bases to trimming and J lost 5 bases; unmatched junction nucleotides: 5.